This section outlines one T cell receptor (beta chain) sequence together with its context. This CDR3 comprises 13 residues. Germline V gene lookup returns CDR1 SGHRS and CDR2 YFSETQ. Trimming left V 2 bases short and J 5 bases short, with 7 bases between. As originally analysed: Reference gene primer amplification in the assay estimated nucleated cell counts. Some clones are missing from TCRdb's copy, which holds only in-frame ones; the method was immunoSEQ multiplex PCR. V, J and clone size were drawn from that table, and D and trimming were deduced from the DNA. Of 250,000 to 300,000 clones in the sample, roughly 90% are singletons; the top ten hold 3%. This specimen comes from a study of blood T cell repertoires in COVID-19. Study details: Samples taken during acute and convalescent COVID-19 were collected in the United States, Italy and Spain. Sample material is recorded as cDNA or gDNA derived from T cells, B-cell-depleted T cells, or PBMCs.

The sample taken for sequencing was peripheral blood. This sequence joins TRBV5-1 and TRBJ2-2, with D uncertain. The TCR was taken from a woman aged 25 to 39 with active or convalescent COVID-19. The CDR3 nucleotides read TGCGCCAGCAGCTTCCCCTCGACCGGGGAGCTGTTTTTT. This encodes CASSFPSTGELFF.